The 7 T cell receptor beta chains below all came from one sample that was sequenced in a study of T cell repertoires in cytomegalovirus infection. MiXCR, run by TCRdb on the reads, gives a single entry per CDR3 protein. The table shows hundreds of thousands of distinct CDR3 sequences, with under 55% occurring only once. Their antigens remain unidentified. The sequences come from cultured PBMCs, collected from culture after CMV antigen stimulation. The receptors were sampled from a human donor in good health (CMV status not recorded). Some clones in this sample may be carry-over from other donors' samples.

The rearrangement joins TRBV19 to TRBJ2-2; D uncertain. The ends were cut back, 7 bases at V and 0 bases at J, with 15 bases in the middle. In germline, CDR1 is LNHDA, CDR2 SQIVND (reference sequence). The length of the CDR3 is 16 residues. The CDR3 nucleotides read TGTGCCAGTACCCCCTCCGGTCCGGCGAACACCGGGGAGCTGTTTTTT. Translated, it gives CASTPSGPANTGELFF.

The chain recombines TRBV5-4 with TRBJ2-3, with 15 positions matching TRBD2. Germline V gives CDR1 SGHNT, CDR2 YYREEE (reference sequence). The CDR3 loop spans 17 amino acids. The V and J ends lost 4 bases and 5 bases, in that order; junction bases with no gene match: 8. CDR3 DNA: TGTGCCAGCAGCCCGCGGACTAGCGGGGGGGCGGTAGATACGCAGTATTTT. It codes for CASSPRTSGGAVDTQYF.

This chain uses TRBV28 with TRBJ1-2; D is possibly TRBD1 (5 bases). CDR3 size: 13 residues. CDR1 MDHEN and CDR2 SYDVKM come from the germline V gene. V was pared by 7 bases and J by 6 bases, with 15 bases between. The CDR3 DNA is TGTGCCAGCAAAATCTCAGGGTGGGATGGCTACACCTTC. Translated: CASKISGWDGYTF.

V usage is TRBV7-6 and J usage is TRBJ1-2; 10 positions agree with TRBD1. Germline CDR1 and CDR2: SGHVS and FNYEAQ. Losses at the gene ends were 6 bases for V and 7 bases for J; bases not matched to a gene: 8. The length of the CDR3 is 14 residues. CDR3 nucleotides: TGTGCCAGCAGTTCGACAGGGGGCGATTTTGGCTACACCTTC. Translating gives CASSSTGGDFGYTF. Drawing the rest from reference TRBV7-6 and TRBJ1-2, the complete variable domain is GAGVSQSPRYKVTKRGQDVALRCDPISGHVSLYWYRQALGQGPEFLTYFNYEAQQDKSGLPNDRFSAERPEGSISTLTIQRTEQRDSAMYRCASSSTGGDFGYTFGSGTRLTVV.

The CDR3 protein is CAISTPPGNTEAFF. In DNA form, the CDR3 reads TGTGCCATCAGTACCCCTCCAGGGAACACTGAAGCTTTCTTT. V and J are TRBV10-3 and TRBJ1-1; D gene unclear. The CDR3 spans 14 residues. In germline, CDR1 is ENHRY, CDR2 SYGVKD. Between the trimmed V and J ends, which lost 5 bases and 1 base, there was a span of 11 bases.

This clonotype occurred a few times. V is TRBV19 and J is TRBJ2-1, with D perhaps TRBD1 or TRBD2 (5 bases each). There are 14 residues in the CDR3. Germline V gene data show CDR1 as LNHDA and CDR2 as SQIVND (reference sequence). Trimming removed 4 bases from V and 12 bases from J, with 19 bases in between. CDR3 in amino acids: CASSTGTHKRGQFF. CDR3 in DNA: TGTGCCAGTAGTACCGGGACCCACAAGCGAGGGCAGTTCTTC.

The rearrangement uses TRBV19 and TRBJ2-3, with D tentatively TRBD1 or TRBD2 (6 bases each). The CDR3 has 13 amino acids. V lost 10 bases and J 4 bases, leaving 15 bases between the germline ends. CDR1 is LNHDA and CDR2 is SQIVND in the germline V gene (reference sequence). The CDR3: CATSNREADTQYF. The CDR3 region has the DNA TGTGCCACCTCCAACAGGGAGGCAGATACGCAGTATTTT.